In its sample, the clone carrying this TCR beta chain was seen a few times. Its target is not known. The sample originates from a study of response to subunit inactivated influenza vaccine. Overall study results and limits: The authors proposed limited new T cell recruitment per seasonal influenza vaccination.

TCRdb re-analysed the RT-PCR reads in MiXCR, keeping a single row per CDR3 protein. The table lists 430,000 or so distinct CDR3 sequences, 9.5% to 13% of them singletons. This CDR3 has 14 amino acids. The germline V and J ends were trimmed by 4 bases and 5 bases, with 12 bases remaining between them. This TCR came from a man aged 50 to 59 who received an inactivated influenza vaccine. The gene calls are TRBV12-3 or TRBV12-4 and TRBJ2-1; TRBD2 might be the D (5 bases). This sample comprised PBMCs from blood, obtained roughly 45 days after vaccination. The CDR3: CASSSILANNEQFF. The CDR3 DNA reads TGTGCCAGCAGTTCCATCCTAGCTAACAATGAGCAGTTCTTC.